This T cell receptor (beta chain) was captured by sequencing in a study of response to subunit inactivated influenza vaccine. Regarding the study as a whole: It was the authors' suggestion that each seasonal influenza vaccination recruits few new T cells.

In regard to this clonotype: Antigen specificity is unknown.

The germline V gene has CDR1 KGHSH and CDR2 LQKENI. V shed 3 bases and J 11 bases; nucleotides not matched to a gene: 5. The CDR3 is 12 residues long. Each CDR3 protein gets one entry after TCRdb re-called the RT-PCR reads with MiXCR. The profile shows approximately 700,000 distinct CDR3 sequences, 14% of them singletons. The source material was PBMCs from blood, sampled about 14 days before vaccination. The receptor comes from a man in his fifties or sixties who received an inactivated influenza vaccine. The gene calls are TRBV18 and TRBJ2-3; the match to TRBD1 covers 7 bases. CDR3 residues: CASSPRQGMQYF. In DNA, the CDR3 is TGTGCCAGCTCACCTAGACAGGGAATGCAGTATTTT.